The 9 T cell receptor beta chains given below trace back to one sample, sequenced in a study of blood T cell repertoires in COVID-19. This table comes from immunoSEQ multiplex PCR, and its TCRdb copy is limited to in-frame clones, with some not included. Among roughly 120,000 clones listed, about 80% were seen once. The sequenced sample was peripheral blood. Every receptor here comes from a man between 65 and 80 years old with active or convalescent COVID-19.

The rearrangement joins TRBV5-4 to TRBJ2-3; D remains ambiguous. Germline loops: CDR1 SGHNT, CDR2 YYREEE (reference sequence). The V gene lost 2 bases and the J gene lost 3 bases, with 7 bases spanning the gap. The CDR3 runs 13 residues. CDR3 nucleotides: TGTGCCAGCAGCTTTAGAGAAACAGATACGCAGTATTTT. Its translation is CASSFRETDTQYF.

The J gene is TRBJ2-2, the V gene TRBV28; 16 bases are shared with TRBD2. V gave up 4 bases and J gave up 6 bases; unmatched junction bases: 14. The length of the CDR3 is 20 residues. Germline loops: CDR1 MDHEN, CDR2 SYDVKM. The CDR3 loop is CASSSSGTSGRASGPGELFF. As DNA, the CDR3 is TGTGCCAGCAGTTCTTCCGGGACTAGCGGGAGGGCCTCGGGACCCGGGGAGCTGTTTTTT.

The CDR3 coding sequence is TGTGCCAGCAGTCTGCTGGGACACCCGAACACTGAAGCTTTCTTT. Its translation is CASSLLGHPNTEAFF. This chain joins TRBV6-6 and TRBJ1-1; weak D call: TRBD1 (6 bases). The germline V and J ends were trimmed by 5 bases and 1 base, with 14 bases remaining between them. From germline, CDR1 is MNHNY and CDR2 SVGAGI (reference sequence). The CDR3 length is 15 residues.

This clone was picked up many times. The CDR3 nucleotides are TGTGCCAGCAGTTTATGGGGGCGCGGTGAAGCTTTCTTT. It codes for CASSLWGRGEAFF. The J gene is TRBJ1-1, the V gene TRBV27, with D possibly matching TRBD1 (6 bases). The ends were cut back, 1 base at V and 7 bases at J, with 10 bases in the middle. CDR3 length: 13 amino acids. Germline assignment: CDR1 MNHEY and CDR2 SMNVEV (reference sequence).

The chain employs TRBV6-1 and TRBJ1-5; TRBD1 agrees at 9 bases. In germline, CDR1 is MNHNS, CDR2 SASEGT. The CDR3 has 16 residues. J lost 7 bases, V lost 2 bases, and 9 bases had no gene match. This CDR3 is CASSEMSTGGVQPQHF. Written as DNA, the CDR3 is TGTGCCAGCAGTGAAATGTCGACAGGGGGTGTACAGCCCCAGCATTTT.

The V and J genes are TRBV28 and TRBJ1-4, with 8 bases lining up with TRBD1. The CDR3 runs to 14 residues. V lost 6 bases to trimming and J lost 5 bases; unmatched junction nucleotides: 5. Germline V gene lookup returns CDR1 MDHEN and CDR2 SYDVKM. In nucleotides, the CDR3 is TGTGCCAGCAGCCCAGGGGGCCGGAATGAAAAACTGTTTTTT. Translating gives CASSPGGRNEKLFF.

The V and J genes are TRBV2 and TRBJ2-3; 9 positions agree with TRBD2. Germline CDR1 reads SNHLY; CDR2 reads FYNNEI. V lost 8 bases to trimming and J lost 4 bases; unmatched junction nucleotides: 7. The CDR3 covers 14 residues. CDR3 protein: CASRASGVADTQYF. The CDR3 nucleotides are TGTGCCAGCCGAGCTAGCGGGGTGGCAGATACGCAGTATTTT.

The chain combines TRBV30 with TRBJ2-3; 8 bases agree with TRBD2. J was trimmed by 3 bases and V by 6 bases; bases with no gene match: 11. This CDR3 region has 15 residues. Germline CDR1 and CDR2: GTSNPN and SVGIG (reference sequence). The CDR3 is CACRGRGGRTDTQYF. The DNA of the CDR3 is TGTGCCTGCCGGGGACGGGGGGGCCGGACAGATACGCAGTATTTT.

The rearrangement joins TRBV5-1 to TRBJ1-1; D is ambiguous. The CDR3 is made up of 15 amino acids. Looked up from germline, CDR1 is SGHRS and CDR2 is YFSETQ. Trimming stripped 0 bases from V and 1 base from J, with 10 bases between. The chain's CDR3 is CASSLEAYKNTEAFF. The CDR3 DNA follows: TGCGCCAGCAGCTTGGAAGCGTACAAGAACACTGAAGCTTTCTTT.